This TCR beta chain was observed in a study of PD-1 blockade in classical Hodgkin lymphoma. The study, taken as a whole, reports: Nothing has yet pinned down what causes the repertoire differences, possibly disease activity or prior therapy. Healthy donors were reported to have higher baseline TCR diversity than newly diagnosed patients.

The time point is: newly diagnosed, previously untreated cHL patient sample. Investigators turned to newly diagnosed, untreated classical Hodgkin lymphoma PBMCs for comparison. Per germline, CDR1 LNHNV and CDR2 YYDKDF (reference sequence). Trimming at V came to 0 bases and at J to 9 bases, leaving 3 bases not matched to a gene. This CDR3 comprises 14 residues. Measured with immunoSEQ multiplex PCR; TCRdb has only the in-frame clones, and not every one. This table has under 80,000 clones, over 90% appearing once. For this clone: Its antigen is not known.

The TCR sequence derives from a human donor with classical Hodgkin lymphoma. The chain joins TRBV15 to TRBJ2-1; TRBD1 aligns across 9 bases. Sequencing was done on a sample of peripheral blood mononuclear cells (PBMCs). CDR3 in amino acids: CATSRDWDRVEQFF. The CDR3 region has the DNA TGTGCCACCAGCAGAGATTGGGACAGGGTTGAGCAGTTCTTC.